The 2 T cell receptor beta chains listed next were all sequenced from one sample in a study of PD-1 blockade in classical Hodgkin lymphoma. Time point in this sample: cycle 4 day 1 (C4D1), after more than five weeks of nivolumab. Each patient experienced a relapse that followed autologous stem cell transplantation, and brentuximab vedotin exposure varied. Data came from immunoSEQ multiplex PCR; TCRdb stores just in-frame clones and leaves some out. The table has roughly 4,000 clones, more than 60% seen once. Specimen: peripheral blood mononuclear cells (PBMCs), collected before the fourth cycle of nivolumab. These receptors were taken from a human donor with classical Hodgkin lymphoma.

V is TRBV7-9 and J is TRBJ2-5; weak D call: TRBD2 (7 bases). Trimming removed 4 bases from V and 1 base from J, with 19 bases in between. CDR1 is SEHNR and CDR2 is FQNEAQ in the germline V gene (reference sequence). The CDR3 has 17 amino acids. The CDR3 sequence is CASSSEGGWLTQETQYF. CDR3 DNA: TGTGCCAGCAGCTCGGAGGGGGGGTGGCTAACCCAAGAGACCCAGTACTTC.

The rearrangement uses TRBV7-2 and TRBJ2-1; TRBD2 matches 11 bases. With V trimmed by 2 bases and J by 8 bases, 11 bases remained unmatched. Germline V gene lookup returns CDR1 SGHTA and CDR2 FQGNSA. This CDR3 is built from 17 residues. CDR3 nucleotides: TGTGCCAGCAGCTTATATAGCGGGGGGGGCCGTGGGGATGAGCAGTTCTTC. Residues: CASSLYSGGGRGDEQFF.